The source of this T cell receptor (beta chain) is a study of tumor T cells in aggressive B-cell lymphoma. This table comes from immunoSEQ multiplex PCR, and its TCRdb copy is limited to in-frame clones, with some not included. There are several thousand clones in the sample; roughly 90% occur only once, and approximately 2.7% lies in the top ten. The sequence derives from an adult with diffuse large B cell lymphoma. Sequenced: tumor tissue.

This CDR3 reads CASSQNPGRTSTDTQYF. The DNA for the CDR3 is TGTGCCAGCAGCCAGAACCCCGGTAGGACTAGCACAGATACGCAGTATTTT. The chain links TRBV14 to TRBJ2-3, with D perhaps matching TRBD2 (5 bases). Germline V CDR1 and CDR2: SGHDN, FVKESK. This CDR3 spans 17 amino acids. V was pared by 3 bases and J by 0 bases, with 16 bases between.